This T cell receptor (beta chain) came from a study of CXCR3-negative and CXCR3-positive naive CD8 T cells. Study in general: For each library, about 1.5 +/- 0.3 million TRB reads were obtained, some 130 million in total. Points from the study as a whole: High diversity, comparable across both naive subsets, contrasted with much lower diversity in memory CD8+ cells. In CXCR3-positive naive cells, the TRB CDR3s were more hydrophobic than in CXCR3-negative naive cells. Memory cells differed in TRBV-TRBJ usage, but naive CXCR3-negative and CXCR3-positive cells had similar usage.

Germline V CDR1 and CDR2: MGHRA, YSYEKL. The CDR3 sequence is 16 residues long. Every CD8+ T cell subset underwent triplicate sorting at around 300,000 cells apiece. To note about this clonotype: No antigen is known for it.

Libraries were UMI-labeled 5' RACE TRB cDNA. TCRdb re-analyzed the 5' RACE reads; it lists each CDR3 protein once, without DNA. This table holds about 110,000 distinct CDR3 sequences. The V and J genes are TRBV4-1 and TRBJ2-5. The sample comprised naive CXCR3+ CD8+ T cells from blood. Subset here: CD45RO-CCR7+CD27+CD95- naive CD8+ T cells expressing CXCR3 (TNR3+). The TCR comes from a human donor in good health. Some clones in this sample may be carry-over from other donors' samples. CDR3 region: CASSRLDGSYQETQYF.